In this sample, the clone carrying this T cell receptor (beta chain) turned up many times. The antigen is undetermined. The observed sequence ends 3 residues before the CDR3 terminus, with the missing tail filled in from the germline J gene. This specimen belongs to a study of T cell clonality in common variable immunodeficiency. V was cut by 2 bases and J by 3 bases, with 10 bases left in between. CDR3 length: 15 residues. Assay: immunoSEQ multiplex PCR; the TCRdb copy retains only in-frame clones and omits some. The table lists tens of thousands of clones, with no singletons. Overall study results and limits: CVID subjects shared fewer TCRbeta clones than healthy controls did.

The sequence derives from a person aged 18-70 years in good health. The sample comprised peripheral blood mononuclear cells. V usage is TRBV12-3 or TRBV12-4 and J usage is TRBJ2-2, with TRBD1 as a possible D gene (6 bases). CDR3 DNA, as far as it was read: TGTGCCAGCAGTTTATACAGGGTTGACACCGGGGAG. Protein: CASSLYRVDTGE. The CDR3 in its entirety is CASSLYRVDTGELFF.